Detailed here is one TCR beta chain. The data were obtained in a study of glioma-infiltrating T cells after dendritic cell vaccination. Across the whole study: Samples are from glioblastoma patients in Phase I and II dendritic cell vaccine trials. Autologous tumor lysate was loaded overnight onto monocyte-derived dendritic cells grown about seven days with IL-4 and GM-CSF. Between about 2003 and 2012, patients got autologous tumor lysate-pulsed dendritic cell vaccines.

V was clipped by 8 bases and J by 8 bases; unmatched bases: 11. The V gene's germline CDR1 is MNHEY and CDR2 SMNVEV (reference sequence). The CDR3 sequence is 15 residues long. The assay was immunoSEQ multiplex PCR, and TCRdb's table has in-frame clones only and misses some. This sample has some 30,000 clones, with 90% found just once. This sequence originates from a human donor with glioblastoma. The sample in question was blood, obtained before dendritic cell vaccination. The V gene is TRBV27, the J gene TRBJ2-1; 11 nucleotides agree with TRBD2. The CDR3 coding sequence is TGTGCCAGCGTTTCCTCCACTAGCGGGAGATATGAGCAGTTCTTC. Translation: CASVSSTSGRYEQFF.